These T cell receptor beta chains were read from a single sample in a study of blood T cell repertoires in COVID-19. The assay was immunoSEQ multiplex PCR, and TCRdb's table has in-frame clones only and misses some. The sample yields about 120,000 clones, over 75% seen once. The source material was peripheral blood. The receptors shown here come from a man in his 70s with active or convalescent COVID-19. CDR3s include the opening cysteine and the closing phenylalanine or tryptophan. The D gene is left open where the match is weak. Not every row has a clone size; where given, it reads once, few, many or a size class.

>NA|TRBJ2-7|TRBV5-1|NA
TGCGCCAGCAGTCCAGGACAGACCTCCTACGAGCAGTACTTC
CASSPGQTSYEQYF
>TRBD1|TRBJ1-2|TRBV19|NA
TGTGCCAGTAGTCAGGGGACAGGGGATACAGACTTC
CASSQGTGDTDF
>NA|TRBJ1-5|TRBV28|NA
TGTGCCAGCAGTCTCCAAACAGGTTCCTTGAGGAATCAGCCCCAGCATTTT
CASSLQTGSLRNQPQHF
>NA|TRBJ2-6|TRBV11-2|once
TGTGCCAGCAGCTTACGGGGAGCGAGTACAGGGGCCAACGTCCTGACTTTC
CASSLRGASTGANVLTF
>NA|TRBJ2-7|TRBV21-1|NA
TGTGCCAGCAGCAAAGGGGCAGCCTACGAGCAGTACTTC
CASSKGAAYEQYF
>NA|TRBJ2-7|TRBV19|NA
TGTGCCAGTAGTATATCGGAGGGCGGCGTGTACGAGCAGTACTTC
CASSISEGGVYEQYF
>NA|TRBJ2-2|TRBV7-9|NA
TGTGCCAGCAGCTTAGTCCCCGAGGGCACCGGGGAGCTGTTTTTT
CASSLVPEGTGELFF
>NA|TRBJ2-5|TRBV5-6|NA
TGTGCCAGCAGCTTGGGCCCCAGGGAAGAGACCCAGTACTTC
CASSLGPREETQYF
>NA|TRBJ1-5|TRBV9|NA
TGTGCCAGCAGCCCCCCAGGGCGGAATCAGCCCCAGCATTTT
CASSPPGRNQPQHF
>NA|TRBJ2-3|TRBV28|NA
TGTGCCAGCAGTCCAGCTGGACGGCGGGGAGATACGCAGTATTTT
CASSPAGRRGDTQYF